This T cell receptor (beta chain) was recovered during a study of T cells in women clearing cervical HPV infection. Study overall: Cases: HPV16-related CIN3 or worse on histology, a couple of invasive cancers. No precancer developed; the control's incident HPV16 infection cleared within 12 months.

Data came from immunoSEQ multiplex PCR; TCRdb stores just in-frame clones and leaves some out. In all, the sample yields about 30,000 clones. As regards this clone: Its antigen is not known. Read data end 3 residues before the CDR3 end; the end is taken from the germline J gene.

Study results and limitations: Effector/memory and HPV-specific T cells were not isolated, and association timing is unknown. Unknown T-cell numbers per sample may underlie the richness differences.

The CDR3 is made up of 15 amino acids. The V end lost 2 bases, the J end lost 3 bases, and 14 bases lay between the germline ends. The germline V gene encodes CDR1 SEHNR and CDR2 FQNEAQ (reference sequence). V gene TRBV7-9 combines with J gene TRBJ2-7, with a weak D call TRBD2 (6 bases). The receptor was isolated from a woman aged 18 to 75 with a cervical HPV16 infection that either progressed to CIN3+ or cleared (not recorded which). Specimen: blood buffy coat. CDR3 amino acids: CASSLSGGWGYEQYF. CDR3 DNA, as far as it was read: TGTGCCAGCAGCTTATCTGGGGGGTGGGGCTACGAG.